This T cell receptor beta chain was documented in a study of blood T cell repertoires in COVID-19 (dated by TCRdb to 2018 to 2021). At the level of the whole study: The collaborator samples originated in the United States, Italy and Spain and spanned the acute and convalescent phases of COVID-19. Samples came from the ongoing ImmuneRACE study (first 160 participants) plus 1,254 subjects from 6 global collaborators. Where HLA class I and class II types were available, the types were taken from metadata supplied by the sample provider, not from assay-based typing. Subjects who had been exposed to COVID-19, were actively infected with it, or had recovered from it provided the deeply sampled blood TCRbeta repertoires that made up the dataset. A de-identified subject ID, COVID-19 status, age in years and sex were almost always included in the sample metadata. The prospective study material was composed of cDNA or gDNA derived from T cells, B-cell-depleted T cells, or PBMCs. The repertoires were made available in a free public database intended to serve as a resource for research on the immune response to SARS-CoV-2.

TCRbeta CDR3 regions were amplified from genomic DNA by means of the immunoSEQ Assay, a bias-controlled multiplex PCR. The published analysis was carried out like this. Nucleated cell counts per sample were estimated from amplification of reference gene primers within the assay. To quantify the absolute abundance of each unique TCRbeta CDR3 rearrangement, sequence reads were collapsed and filtered. Productive Simpson clonality was computed per sample as the square root of Simpson's diversity index over productive rearrangements. What TCRdb holds here is the immuneACCESS table cut down to in-frame rearrangements. Part of the clones is not present; checked against another copy, under half of the missing clones reflect an unresolved V gene, and the others are unexplained. The V and J calls and the clone size are those of that table, but D and trimming were determined from the DNA. Recorded for this sample are approximately 90,000 clones; 80% of them occurred a single time. The top ten constitute 15% to 20% of the sample.

As regards this clone: It has no known antigen specificity. No clone much larger than this one lies a single base away; base qualities are absent.

In the germline V gene, CDR1 corresponds to SGHTA and CDR2 to FQGNSA. The CDR3 numbers 14 residues from cysteine through phenylalanine. The CDR3 DNA has 42 bases and is translated from base 1. From V the trimming removes 5 bases and from J it removes 3 bases, while the gene matches leave 3 bases of the junction unaccounted for. Whole blood was collected in K2EDTA tubes by collaborating institutions according to the institutions' own protocols. For TCRbeta analysis, collaborators shipped samples as frozen whole blood, isolated PBMCs, or DNA extracted from either of those sample types. Broader findings and caveats from the paper: Clinical and demographic metadata were provided uncurated, with the amount varying by source and participant.

The sample taken for sequencing was peripheral blood. The chain uses TRBV7-2 and TRBJ2-2, with 7 middle bases fitting TRBD1. This TCR was recovered from a woman of 80 years or more with acute or convalescent COVID-19. CDR3 protein: CASSLDRDTGELFF. The DNA is TGTGCCAGCAGCCTAGACAGGGACACCGGGGAGCTGTTTTTT.